The 18 T cell receptor beta chains below all came from one sample that was sequenced in a study of shared clonotypes between healthy human individuals. Naive CD8 populations comprised CD45RO-negative cells positively selected for CCR7, excluding terminally differentiated effector memory CD45RA+ cells. The data were produced by immunoSEQ multiplex PCR, yet TCRdb's version contains in-frame clones alone and is incomplete. The table records more than 2 million clones, approximately 94% of them present only once. The sequencing input was naive CD8+ T cells sorted from blood. The origin of the receptors is a man aged 18 to 29 in good health.

This sequence joins TRBV5-6 and TRBJ2-7, with 14 bases lining up with TRBD2. Germline CDR1 is SGHDT and CDR2 is YYEEEE. J was trimmed by 6 bases and V by 4 bases; bases with no gene match: 9. This CDR3 contains 16 residues. CDR3: CASSLGLAGATGEQYF. The CDR3 DNA reads as TGTGCCAGCAGCCTGGGACTAGCGGGAGCCACGGGCGAGCAGTACTTC.

This clone was seen only a few times. The genes are TRBV7-9 and TRBJ1-5; D possibly corresponds to TRBD1 (5 bases). The germline gives CDR1 SEHNR, CDR2 FQNEAQ (reference sequence). CDR3 size: 12 residues. Trimming left V 5 bases short and J 7 bases short, with 9 bases between. CDR3 coding DNA: TGTGCCAGCAGCCTACAGGCCCAGCCCCAGCATTTT. As protein: CASSLQAQPQHF. Filled out from reference TRBV7-9 and TRBJ1-5, the complete variable domain reads DTGVSQNPRHKITKRGQNVTFRCDPISEHNRLYWYRQTLGQGPEFLTYFQNEAQLEKSRLLSDRFSAERPKGSFSTLEIQRTEQGDSAMYLCASSLQAQPQHFGDGTRLSIL.

This sequence joins TRBV5-6 and TRBJ1-4; TRBD1 agrees at 7 bases. The CDR3 sequence is 16 residues long. Looked up from germline, CDR1 is SGHDT and CDR2 is YYEEEE. The junction had 6 bases not matched to a gene; V was cut back by 0 bases and J by 4 bases. The chain's CDR3 is CASSLGTGGINEKLFF. DNA of the CDR3: TGTGCCAGCAGCTTGGGGACAGGCGGGATTAATGAAAAACTGTTTTTT. Combining the CDR3 with reference TRBV5-6 and TRBJ1-4 gives the whole variable domain DAGVTQSPTHLIKTRGQQVTLRCSPKSGHDTVSWYQQALGQGPQFIFQYYEEEERQRGNFPDRFSGHQFPNYSSELNVNALLLGDSALYLCASSLGTGGINEKLFFGSGTQLSVL.

V and J are TRBV5-5 and TRBJ2-4; D possibly uses TRBD1 or TRBD2 (6 bases each). V was trimmed by 2 bases and J by 8 bases, leaving 14 bases between them. The CDR3 is made up of 14 amino acids. Germline V gives CDR1 SGHKS, CDR2 YYEKEE (reference sequence). CDR3 DNA: TGTGCCAGCAGCTTATGGGGGGCGCCTCACATTCAGTACTTC. Encoded protein: CASSLWGAPHIQYF. The complete variable domain, with remaining parts taken from reference TRBV5-5 and TRBJ2-4, reads DAGVTQSPTHLIKTRGQQVTLRCSPISGHKSVSWYQQVLGQGPQFIFQYYEKEERGRGNFPDRFSARQFPNYSSELNVNALLLGDSALYLCASSLWGAPHIQYFGAGTRLSVL.

This clone was counted a single time. The genes are TRBV28 and TRBJ2-7; 14 nucleotides match TRBD2. CDR3 length: 15 amino acids. Germline V gene lookup returns CDR1 MDHEN and CDR2 SYDVKM. After removal of 6 bases from V and 7 bases from J, the junction contained 8 bases not matched to a gene. CDR3 sequence reads: CASSRGLAGVREQYF. The CDR3 bases are TGTGCCAGCAGCCGGGGACTAGCGGGGGTGAGGGAGCAGTACTTC.

This chain connects TRBV4-1 to TRBJ2-1, with D maybe TRBD2 (5 bases). Trimming pared 4 bases from V and 8 bases from J, leaving 12 bases between. CDR3 size: 13 residues. CDR1 and CDR2 (germline): MGHRA, YSYEKL. This CDR3 reads CASSPREGYEQFF. The CDR3 nucleotides read TGCGCCAGCAGCCCTCGAGAGGGATATGAGCAGTTCTTC.

The chain joins TRBV7-6 to TRBJ2-3; TRBD2 matches 11 bases. Germline CDR1 and CDR2: SGHVS and FNYEAQ. The CDR3 sequence is 16 residues long. The J segment lost 0 bases and the V segment lost 6 bases, leaving 5 bases of the junction unmatched. As DNA, the CDR3 is TGTGCCAGCAGTCGTAGGACTAGCGGGAGCACAGATACGCAGTATTTT. Its translation: CASSRRTSGSTDTQYF.

CDR3 nucleotides: TGTGCCAGCAGGATACTAGCGGGAGATTTCGATACGCAGTATTTT. Protein sequence: CASRILAGDFDTQYF. The rearrangement uses TRBV2 and TRBJ2-3; 11 bases line up with TRBD2. The V gene end was trimmed by 6 bases and the J gene end by 6 bases; junction bases not matched to a gene: 8. The germline V gene has CDR1 SNHLY and CDR2 FYNNEI. The CDR3 has 15 amino acids. Full variable domain (rest looked up from reference TRBV2 and TRBJ2-3): EPEVTQTPSHQVTQMGQEVILRCVPISNHLYFYWYRQILGQKVEFLVSFYNNEISEKSEIFDDQFSVERPDGSNFTLKIRSTKLEDSAMYFCASRILAGDFDTQYFGPGTRLTVL.

This clone was recorded once. V usage is TRBV28 and J usage is TRBJ1-1; 9 nucleotides line up with TRBD1. This CDR3 spans 15 amino acids. Looked up from germline, CDR1 is MDHEN and CDR2 is SYDVKM. The trim removed 6 bases at V and 0 bases at J, leaving 5 bases unmatched. The CDR3 sequence: CASRGTGSLNTEAFF. The CDR3, as DNA: TGTGCCAGCAGGGGGACAGGGTCTTTGAACACTGAAGCTTTCTTT.

The chain employs TRBV7-9 and TRBJ1-5; tentatively, D is TRBD1 (5 bases). There are 15 residues in the CDR3. V lost 5 bases and J lost 5, with 16 bases in between. Germline-derived CDR1 and CDR2 are SEHNR and FQNEAQ (reference sequence). The CDR3 nucleotides are TGTGCCAGCAGCCCCGCGGGGGTTAGTGATCAGCCCCAGCATTTT. Protein sequence: CASSPAGVSDQPQHF.

The rearrangement joins TRBV7-9 to TRBJ2-7; TRBD2 matches at 7 bases. This CDR3 is built from 16 residues. The ends lost 1 base at V and 3 bases at J; junction bases unmatched: 9. In germline, CDR1 is SEHNR, CDR2 FQNEAQ (reference sequence). The chain's CDR3 is CASSLVGAGTNYEQYF. The CDR3 nucleotides are TGTGCCAGCAGCTTAGTTGGGGCCGGGACTAACTACGAGCAGTACTTC.

V gene TRBV5-4 combines with J gene TRBJ2-3, with D possibly being TRBD1 (5 bases). Germline CDR1 reads SGHNT; CDR2 reads YYREEE (reference sequence). The CDR3 spans 14 residues. V lost 1 base and J 1 base, leaving 7 bases between the germline ends. CDR3 sequence reads: CASSLTRGTDTQYF. CDR3 DNA: TGTGCCAGCAGCTTGACCAGGGGCACAGATACGCAGTATTTT.

The chain couples TRBV5-1 to TRBJ1-1; weak D call: TRBD1 (5 bases). The V end lost 0 bases, the J end lost 6 bases, and 21 bases lay between the germline ends. There are 17 residues in the CDR3. CDR1 is SGHRS, CDR2 YFSETQ, per germline. The CDR3 loop is CASSLASGLPPAPEAFF. CDR3 in DNA: TGCGCCAGCAGCTTGGCATCGGGACTCCCCCCGGCACCTGAAGCTTTCTTT.

The rearrangement uses TRBV27 and TRBJ1-1; tentatively, D is TRBD1 (5 bases). This CDR3 is 13 amino acids long. CDR1 is MNHEY, CDR2 SMNVEV, per germline (reference sequence). With 5 bases removed from V and 7 bases from J, the gap between germline ends came to 14 bases. CDR3 residues: CASSPGTQVEAFF. CDR3 in DNA: TGTGCCAGCAGTCCCGGGACCCAAGTTGAAGCTTTCTTT.

The chain joins TRBV13 to TRBJ2-3, with D possibly matching TRBD2 (5 bases). The CDR3 spans 16 residues. V gave up 4 bases and J gave up 2 bases, with 16 bases separating them. CDR1 is PRHDT and CDR2 is FYEKMQ in the germline V gene (reference sequence). In DNA, the CDR3 is TGTGCCAGCAGCTACCGGGCGGACGGACTCACAGATACGCAGTATTTT. This encodes CASSYRADGLTDTQYF.

Note on this clone: In the same sample, other DNA sequences code for this CDR3. This chain uses TRBV6-5 with TRBJ2-7, with a tentative D call TRBD1 (6 bases). The CDR3 runs to 13 residues. Germline-derived CDR1 and CDR2 are MNHEY and SVGAGI. V lost 5 bases and J lost 3, with 11 bases in between. This CDR3 is CASSLGQSYEQYF. The CDR3, as DNA: TGTGCCAGCAGTCTAGGACAGAGCTACGAGCAGTACTTC.

The genes are TRBV15 and TRBJ2-7; D possibly uses TRBD1 or TRBD2 (6 bases each). Trimming stripped 1 base from V and 4 bases from J, with 17 bases between. In germline, CDR1 is LNHNV, CDR2 YYDKDF (reference sequence). CDR3 size: 16 residues. The CDR3 DNA is TGTGCCACCAGCAGAGTAAGGGACATCGCGGGGTACGAGCAGTACTTC. It is translated as CATSRVRDIAGYEQYF.

The CDR3 DNA is TGTGCCAGCAGTGCCTCCGCCTCGTCTATGAACACTGAAGCTTTCTTT. Its protein product is CASSASASSMNTEAFF. The rearrangement links TRBV27 to TRBJ1-1; D uncertain. The germline V and J ends were trimmed by 5 bases and 0 bases, with 16 bases remaining between them. This CDR3 region has 16 residues. The germline CDR1 and CDR2 sequences are MNHEY and SMNVEV (reference sequence).